Listed below are T cell receptor beta chains from one sample, sequenced in a study of memory CD4+ T cells and cytomegalovirus serostatus. Produced via immunoSEQ multiplex PCR; TCRdb's table is partial and in-frame only. The sample carries 30,000 to 50,000 clones, over 65% recorded once. Source material: memory CD4+ T cells from blood. These receptor sequences come from an adult in good health and CMV-seronegative. Both conserved end residues are part of each CDR3. The D gene is left open where the match is weak. A clone size is listed for some rows: how often the clone was seen (once, few, many), or a class if it is expanded.

CDR3nt: TGTGCCAGCAGGCGGTGGGGAGACAATCAGCCCCAGCATTTT
CDR3aa: CASRRWGDNQPQHF
j_gene: TRBJ1-5
len: 14
abundance: .
d_gene: .
v_gene: TRBV2

CDR3nt: TGTGCCAGCAGCTATACCGGGACGAGCAATGAGCAGTTCTTC
CDR3aa: CASSYTGTSNEQFF
j_gene: TRBJ2-1
len: 14
abundance: .
d_gene: .
v_gene: TRBV7-9

CDR3nt: TGTGCCAGCAGCTTAAGACAAGAAAAGGACACTGAAGCTTTCTTT
CDR3aa: CASSLRQEKDTEAFF
j_gene: TRBJ1-1
len: 15
abundance: once
d_gene: .
v_gene: TRBV9

CDR3nt: TGCGCCAGCAAGCGACGGACGGACCACTCCTACGAGCAGTACTTC
CDR3aa: CASKRRTDHSYEQYF
j_gene: TRBJ2-7
len: 15
abundance: few
d_gene: .
v_gene: TRBV5-1

CDR3nt: TGTGCCAGTAGTATAAGGAACGGCAACGAAGCTTTCTTT
CDR3aa: CASSIRNGNEAFF
j_gene: TRBJ1-1
len: 13
abundance: .
d_gene: .
v_gene: TRBV19

CDR3nt: TGTGCCAGCAGTGAGGCGGGTGCTCGCGGCTACACCTTC
CDR3aa: CASSEAGARGYTF
j_gene: TRBJ1-2
len: 13
abundance: few
d_gene: .
v_gene: TRBV2

CDR3nt: TGCGCCAGCAGCTTGGAAGGGACAGGGGGTGGCTACACCTTC
CDR3aa: CASSLEGTGGGYTF
j_gene: TRBJ1-2
len: 14
abundance: few
d_gene: TRBD1
v_gene: TRBV5-1

CDR3nt: TGCAGCGTTGGGGGACAGGCTAATGAAAAACTGTTTTTT
CDR3aa: CSVGGQANEKLFF
j_gene: TRBJ1-4
len: 13
abundance: .
d_gene: TRBD1
v_gene: TRBV29-1

CDR3nt: TGTGCCAGCAGTTACGGAACCCGGTCGGTCTCCTACGAGCAGTACTTC
CDR3aa: CASSYGTRSVSYEQYF
j_gene: TRBJ2-7
len: 16
abundance: .
d_gene: .
v_gene: TRBV6-5

CDR3nt: TGTGCCAGCAGTTTATGGGGTGAGGTGAGCAATCAGCCCCAGCATTTT
CDR3aa: CASSLWGEVSNQPQHF
j_gene: TRBJ1-5
len: 16
abundance: once
d_gene: .
v_gene: TRBV27

CDR3nt: TGTGCCAGCAGATCTCCCGGAACCTCTGGAAACACCATATATTTT
CDR3aa: CASRSPGTSGNTIYF
j_gene: TRBJ1-3
len: 15
abundance: .
d_gene: .
v_gene: TRBV6-5

CDR3nt: TGTGCCAGCAGCCAAGTCGGGACAGGGAATTATGAAAAACTGTTTTTT
CDR3aa: CASSQVGTGNYEKLFF
j_gene: TRBJ1-4
len: 16
abundance: .
d_gene: TRBD1
v_gene: TRBV14

CDR3nt: TGCGCCAGCAGCTCTGAACAGGGTCCGAACGAGCAGTACTTC
CDR3aa: CASSSEQGPNEQYF
j_gene: TRBJ2-7
len: 14
abundance: .
d_gene: .
v_gene: TRBV5-1

CDR3nt: TGTGCCAGCAGCCAGTACAGGGGGCAGAACACCGGGGAGCTGTTTTTT
CDR3aa: CASSQYRGQNTGELFF
j_gene: TRBJ2-2
len: 16
abundance: .
d_gene: TRBD1
v_gene: TRBV14

CDR3nt: TGTGCCAGCAGCCAAGTGGCCGGGACCGCCACAGATACGCAGTATTTT
CDR3aa: CASSQVAGTATDTQYF
j_gene: TRBJ2-3
len: 16
abundance: .
d_gene: .
v_gene: TRBV4-2

CDR3nt: TGTGCCTGGAGTGTATGGACAGGGGGCGATCAGCCCCAGCATTTT
CDR3aa: CAWSVWTGGDQPQHF
j_gene: TRBJ1-5
len: 15
abundance: .
d_gene: TRBD1
v_gene: TRBV30

CDR3nt: TGTGCCAGCAGCTGGTCCGTACGGTCCACAGATACGCAGTATTTT
CDR3aa: CASSWSVRSTDTQYF
j_gene: TRBJ2-3
len: 15
abundance: once
d_gene: .
v_gene: TRBV11-2

CDR3nt: TGTGCCAGCACCCTCGAGGAGTACCAGCCCCAGCATTTT
CDR3aa: CASTLEEYQPQHF
j_gene: TRBJ1-5
len: 13
abundance: .
d_gene: .
v_gene: TRBV6-1

CDR3nt: TGTGCCAGCAGCCGACGTCAGGCCTACAATGAGCAGTTCTTC
CDR3aa: CASSRRQAYNEQFF
j_gene: TRBJ2-1
len: 14
abundance: .
d_gene: .
v_gene: TRBV7-9

CDR3nt: TGTGCCAGCAGCTACAGGGGGGCCTACGAGCAGTACTTC
CDR3aa: CASSYRGAYEQYF
j_gene: TRBJ2-7
len: 13
abundance: .
d_gene: TRBD1
v_gene: TRBV7-6

CDR3nt: TGTGCCAGCAGTTACCCGGACATAGGGGAGCACGAGCAGTACTTC
CDR3aa: CASSYPDIGEHEQYF
j_gene: TRBJ2-7
len: 15
abundance: .
d_gene: .
v_gene: TRBV6-6

CDR3nt: TGTGCCTGGAGTCGCATGGGGGGCATGATCTCCTATAATTCACCCCTCCACTTT
CDR3aa: CAWSRMGGMISYNSPLHF
j_gene: TRBJ1-6
len: 18
abundance: few
d_gene: .
v_gene: TRBV30

CDR3nt: TGCGCCAGCAGTACAGGACAGGGCTCTAATCAGCCCCAGCATTTT
CDR3aa: CASSTGQGSNQPQHF
j_gene: TRBJ1-5
len: 15
abundance: .
d_gene: TRBD1
v_gene: TRBV5-1

CDR3nt: TGTGCCAGCAGCTTGGCGAGCGGGGGGGACCTCAGCACAGATACGCAGTATTTT
CDR3aa: CASSLASGGDLSTDTQYF
j_gene: TRBJ2-3
len: 18
abundance: .
d_gene: TRBD2
v_gene: TRBV5-4

CDR3nt: TGTGCCAGTAGCACCGATCAGGGCGGCACAGATACGCAGTATTTT
CDR3aa: CASSTDQGGTDTQYF
j_gene: TRBJ2-3
len: 15
abundance: .
d_gene: .
v_gene: TRBV19

CDR3nt: TGTGCCAGCAGCTTTGCAGGGGGTTCCTACGAGCAGTACTTC
CDR3aa: CASSFAGGSYEQYF
j_gene: TRBJ2-7
len: 14
abundance: .
d_gene: TRBD1
v_gene: TRBV7-9

CDR3nt: TGCGCCAGCCGAAGGGACTCCTCTTATAATTCACCCCTCCACTTT
CDR3aa: CASRRDSSYNSPLHF
j_gene: TRBJ1-6
len: 15
abundance: .
d_gene: .
v_gene: TRBV10-1

CDR3nt: TGTGCCAGCAGTGCAACCGGGACAGAGAATTCACCCCTCCACTTT
CDR3aa: CASSATGTENSPLHF
j_gene: TRBJ1-6
len: 15
abundance: .
d_gene: TRBD1
v_gene: TRBV2

CDR3nt: TGTGCCAGCCTGAGACAGTCTCCCTATAATTCACCCCTCCACTTT
CDR3aa: CASLRQSPYNSPLHF
j_gene: TRBJ1-6
len: 15
abundance: .
d_gene: .
v_gene: TRBV25-1

CDR3nt: TGTGCCAGCAGCTTCTACCAGGGAGATTCACCCCTCCACTTT
CDR3aa: CASSFYQGDSPLHF
j_gene: TRBJ1-6
len: 14
abundance: .
d_gene: .
v_gene: TRBV5-4

CDR3nt: TGTGCCATGGAAGGTGGGCCGGGGGGCTACACCTTC
CDR3aa: CAMEGGPGGYTF
j_gene: TRBJ1-2
len: 12
abundance: .
d_gene: .
v_gene: TRBV30

CDR3nt: TGTGCCAGCAGCCTGTACGAAGATCGCACTGAAGCTTTCTTT
CDR3aa: CASSLYEDRTEAFF
j_gene: TRBJ1-1
len: 14
abundance: .
d_gene: .
v_gene: TRBV14

CDR3nt: TGTGCCAGCAGCCGACAGTATAACTATGGCTACACCTTC
CDR3aa: CASSRQYNYGYTF
j_gene: TRBJ1-2
len: 13
abundance: .
d_gene: .
v_gene: TRBV5-5

CDR3nt: TGTGCCACCAGCAGAGATAGGCGGGGACTCTACGAGCAGTACTTC
CDR3aa: CATSRDRRGLYEQYF
j_gene: TRBJ2-7
len: 15
abundance: once
d_gene: .
v_gene: TRBV15

CDR3nt: TGTGCCAGCAGCTTAGTGGCGGGGCAAAGGGCAGATACGCAGTATTTT
CDR3aa: CASSLVAGQRADTQYF
j_gene: TRBJ2-3
len: 16
abundance: .
d_gene: .
v_gene: TRBV7-2

CDR3nt: TGCGCCAGCAGCCAAGCAGGCTATGGCTACACCTTC
CDR3aa: CASSQAGYGYTF
j_gene: TRBJ1-2
len: 12
abundance: once
d_gene: .
v_gene: TRBV4-1

CDR3nt: TGCGCCAGCAGCCAAGATAAGGGACAGGGGATGTTGGGCTACACCTTC
CDR3aa: CASSQDKGQGMLGYTF
j_gene: TRBJ1-2
len: 16
abundance: .
d_gene: TRBD1
v_gene: TRBV4-1

CDR3nt: TGTGCCAGCAGCTTGGAGGGGGGAAGCTCCTACAATGAGCAGTTCTTC
CDR3aa: CASSLEGGSSYNEQFF
j_gene: TRBJ2-1
len: 16
abundance: .
d_gene: .
v_gene: TRBV7-6

CDR3nt: TGTGCCAGCAGGGGACACACGAGCTCCTACGAGCAGTACTTC
CDR3aa: CASRGHTSSYEQYF
j_gene: TRBJ2-7
len: 14
abundance: .
d_gene: .
v_gene: TRBV2

CDR3nt: TGTGCCAGCAGGACCACCGGGACAGGGGCTAATACGCAGTATTTT
CDR3aa: CASRTTGTGANTQYF
j_gene: TRBJ2-3
len: 15
abundance: .
d_gene: TRBD1
v_gene: TRBV6-5

CDR3nt: TGTGCCAGCAGCTTCAGGGTGGCCACTGAAGCTTTCTTT
CDR3aa: CASSFRVATEAFF
j_gene: TRBJ1-1
len: 13
abundance: medium-sized
d_gene: .
v_gene: TRBV7-8

CDR3nt: TGTGCCAGCAGCGCACAGGGGGCGCGTACTGAAGCTTTCTTT
CDR3aa: CASSAQGARTEAFF
j_gene: TRBJ1-1
len: 14
abundance: .
d_gene: TRBD1
v_gene: TRBV7-9

CDR3nt: TGTGCCAGCAGGGGACAGGGAGGCGAGCAGTACTTC
CDR3aa: CASRGQGGEQYF
j_gene: TRBJ2-7
len: 12
abundance: .
d_gene: TRBD1
v_gene: TRBV11-2

CDR3nt: TGTGCCATCAGTGATGTTCAGGGGTTGAACACTGAAGCTTTCTTT
CDR3aa: CAISDVQGLNTEAFF
j_gene: TRBJ1-1
len: 15
abundance: .
d_gene: .
v_gene: TRBV10-3

CDR3nt: TGTGCCAGCAGTCCGAACGGTCGGTTAGGAGTCGCTGAAGCTTTCTTT
CDR3aa: CASSPNGRLGVAEAFF
j_gene: TRBJ1-1
len: 16
abundance: medium-sized
d_gene: .
v_gene: TRBV7-2

CDR3nt: TGTGCCAGCAGCTCACTGGGGACAGGGGAACCGGCGACCTCTAATCAGCCCCAGCATTTT
CDR3aa: CASSSLGTGEPATSNQPQHF
j_gene: TRBJ1-5
len: 20
abundance: .
d_gene: TRBD1
v_gene: TRBV7-7

CDR3nt: TGTGCCAGCAGCGGGCAGGTGAGTCAGCCCCAGCATTTT
CDR3aa: CASSGQVSQPQHF
j_gene: TRBJ1-5
len: 13
abundance: .
d_gene: .
v_gene: TRBV7-2

CDR3nt: TGTGCCAGGACCGGGGCCAGACCAATCAATGGCTACACCTTC
CDR3aa: CARTGARPINGYTF
j_gene: TRBJ1-2
len: 14
abundance: few
d_gene: .
v_gene: TRBV11-2

CDR3nt: TGTGCCAGCAGCGTAGGAGGGGACAGGGGGAATGAAAAACTGTTTTTT
CDR3aa: CASSVGGDRGNEKLFF
j_gene: TRBJ1-4
len: 16
abundance: .
d_gene: TRBD1
v_gene: TRBV9

CDR3nt: TGTGCCAGCAGCAAGGGACAGGGAGAGATGAACACTGAAGCTTTCTTT
CDR3aa: CASSKGQGEMNTEAFF
j_gene: TRBJ1-1
len: 16
abundance: .
d_gene: TRBD1
v_gene: TRBV5-4